The 32 T cell receptor beta chains reported below all come from one sample, sequenced in a study of Ad26.COV2.S vaccination and SARS-CoV-2 variants. Method: immunoSEQ multiplex PCR; TCRdb's copy keeps in-frame clones and lacks some. The table shows roughly 180,000 clones, with approximately 88% occurring only once. This material consisted of peripheral blood, taken after recovery from COVID-19. The receptors originated from a human donor who had recovered from COVID-19.

The chain joins TRBV19 to TRBJ1-2; weak D call: TRBD1 (5 bases). V lost 5 bases, J lost 4 bases, and 20 bases lay in between. The CDR3 spans 16 residues. Germline assignment: CDR1 LNHDA and CDR2 SQIVND (reference sequence). CDR3 sequence reads: CASSPGGRGQSYGYTF. CDR3 nucleotides: TGTGCCAGTAGTCCTGGGGGGAGAGGACAAAGCTATGGCTACACCTTC.

This chain uses TRBV6-4 with TRBJ1-4, with 8 bases that match TRBD1. V gave up 2 bases and J gave up 4 bases; unmatched junction bases: 6. Germline V gene data show CDR1 as MRHNA and CDR2 as SNTAGT. CDR3 size: 16 residues. The CDR3 bases are TGTGCCAGCAGTGACGGGACAGGCCTTCTTAATGAAAAACTGTTTTTT. Residues: CASSDGTGLLNEKLFF.

The J gene is TRBJ1-1, the V gene TRBV5-6, with TRBD1 as a possible D gene (6 bases). Trimming removed 0 bases at V and 1 base at J, with 13 bases between. Germline loops: CDR1 SGHDT, CDR2 YYEEEE. This CDR3 spans 16 amino acids. The CDR3 nucleotides are TGTGCCAGCAGCTTGGCCATAGAGGGGGAGAACACTGAAGCTTTCTTT. This sequence encodes CASSLAIEGENTEAFF.

The rearrangement links TRBV11-2 to TRBJ1-1, with D perhaps TRBD1 (5 bases). V was trimmed by 1 base and J by 0 bases, leaving 15 bases between them. Germline V CDR1 and CDR2: SGHAT, FQNNGV. CDR3 length: 17 amino acids. The chain's CDR3 is CASSLGRTGAMNTEAFF. The DNA of the CDR3 is TGTGCCAGCAGCTTAGGTCGTACAGGAGCCATGAACACTGAAGCTTTCTTT.

There are a few counts of this clone. The rearrangement joins TRBV10-3 to TRBJ2-5; D gene uncertain. The germline CDR1 and CDR2 sequences are ENHRY and SYGVKD. CDR3 length: 12 amino acids. V lost 2 bases to trimming and J lost 5 bases, with 6 bases between them. The CDR3 DNA is TGTGCCATCAGTGAGCCGGAGGAGACCCAGTACTTC. Encoded protein: CAISEPEETQYF.

V gene TRBV7-2 combines with J gene TRBJ2-6; D is undetermined. CDR3 length: 13 residues. V shed 4 bases and J shed 0 bases, with 1 base lying between them. CDR1 is SGHTA, CDR2 FQGNSA, per germline. This chain's CDR3 is CASSSSGANVLTF. DNA for the CDR3: TGTGCCAGCAGCTCCTCTGGGGCCAACGTCCTGACTTTC. The full variable domain, in which reference TRBV7-2 and TRBJ2-6 provide the parts outside the CDR3, is GAGVSQSPSNKVTEKGKDVELRCDPISGHTALYWYRQSLGQGLEFLIYFQGNSAPDKSGLPSDRFSAERTGGSVSTLTIQRTQQEDSAVYLCASSSSGANVLTFGAGSRLTVL.

A note on this clone: Here the CDR3 omits its conserved ending phenylalanine or tryptophan, so a read error is the likely source. The limits of the CDR3 on the DNA are not certain, so only TCRdb's listed CDR3 is given. The V and J genes are TRBV25-1 and TRBJ1-1. The CDR3 adds up to 14 amino acids, both ends counted. CDR1 is MGHDK, CDR2 SYGVNS, per germline. The CDR3 is CASSEFVDRFDRFQ.

V and J are TRBV5-5 and TRBJ2-1; 7 bases align to TRBD2. This CDR3 has 16 residues. Germline CDR1 reads SGHKS; CDR2 reads YYEKEE (reference sequence). V lost 4 bases and J lost 4; bases outside the gene matches: 11. The CDR3: CASSLAVANVYNEQFF. CDR3 coding DNA: TGTGCCAGCAGCCTAGCGGTCGCAAATGTTTACAATGAGCAGTTCTTC.

The J gene is TRBJ2-7, the V gene TRBV6-1; weak D call: TRBD2 (5 bases). Germline V gene sequence: CDR1 MNHNS, CDR2 SASEGT. The CDR3 consists of 14 residues. Trimming removed 3 bases from V and 4 bases from J, with 13 bases in between. CDR3 sequence: CASSDPWGVYEQYF. In DNA, the CDR3 is TGTGCCAGCAGTGACCCCTGGGGAGTGTACGAGCAGTACTTC.

This sequence joins TRBV5-6 and TRBJ1-6; D remains unclear. V lost 6 bases, J lost 9 bases, and 22 bases lay in between. The CDR3 spans 16 residues. From germline, CDR1 is SGHDT and CDR2 YYEEEE. The CDR3 DNA is TGTGCCAGCACATCAAATCGGAGACCTTTATCTTCACCCCTCCACTTT. It codes for CASTSNRRPLSSPLHF.

The chain joins TRBV6-1 to TRBJ1-4; D remains ambiguous. V gave up 3 bases and J gave up 8 bases, with 10 bases separating them. The CDR3 length is 13 residues. Germline V gene sequence: CDR1 MNHNS, CDR2 SASEGT. The CDR3 coding sequence is TGTGCCAGCAGTGACCGGGTTAGCGAAAAACTGTTTTTT. Translating it yields CASSDRVSEKLFF.

The chain is built from TRBV2 and TRBJ2-5, with a tentative D call TRBD2 (7 bases). The V and J ends lost 11 bases and 5 bases respectively, with 15 bases between them. The CDR3 has 12 amino acids. Germline lookup yields CDR1 SNHLY and CDR2 FYNNEI. The CDR3 sequence is CAGKGGIETQYF. The CDR3 nucleotides are TGTGCCGGCAAGGGGGGGATTGAGACCCAGTACTTC. The variable domain in full, completed from reference TRBV2 and TRBJ2-5, reads EPEVTQTPSHQVTQMGQEVILRCVPISNHLYFYWYRQILGQKVEFLVSFYNNEISEKSEIFDDQFSVERPDGSNFTLKIRSTKLEDSAMYFCAGKGGIETQYFGPGTRLLVL.

The chain links TRBV1 to TRBJ2-3; the table assigns TRBD2, which was not confirmed against the DNA. TRBV1 is assigned pseudogene status. The CDR3 has 16 amino acids. The CDR3 here is CTSSHRLATSTDTQYF. DNA for the CDR3: TGCACCAGCAGCCATCGACTAGCGACTAGCACAGATACGCAGTATTTT.

The V gene is TRBV7-9, the J gene TRBJ1-6; no definite D call. Germline V gives CDR1 SEHNR, CDR2 FQNEAQ (reference sequence). The V gene lost 5 bases and the J gene lost 9 bases, with 26 bases spanning the gap. This CDR3 region has 18 residues. The CDR3 DNA follows: TGTGCCAGCAGCGGTACCGGCATCGCGGGATCTCTATCTTCACCCCTCCACTTT. Translated: CASSGTGIAGSLSSPLHF.

The chain carries TRBV7-3 and TRBJ2-2; TRBD2 agrees at 9 bases. CDR3 length: 17 residues. The V gene end was trimmed by 2 bases and the J gene end by 5 bases; junction bases not matched to a gene: 9. CDR1 SGHTA and CDR2 FQGTGA come from the germline V gene. The CDR3 DNA follows: TGTGCCAGCAGCTTAGGGGCGGCGGGGGGGCCGACCGGGGAGCTGTTTTTT. Its protein product is CASSLGAAGGPTGELFF.

The J gene is TRBJ1-4, the V gene TRBV5-1, with 7 bases fitting TRBD1. In germline, CDR1 is SGHRS, CDR2 YFSETQ. The CDR3 extends over 15 amino acids. The V and J ends lost 0 bases and 7 bases, in that order; junction bases with no gene match: 6. The CDR3 DNA sequence: TGCGCCAGCAGCTTGGGTCAGGGGGGCAGTGAAAAACTGTTTTTT. This translates into CASSLGQGGSEKLFF.

The rearrangement joins TRBV6-1 to TRBJ1-3; D is undetermined. Trimming shortened V by 2 bases and J by 8 bases, and 13 bases separated the two germline ends. From germline, CDR1 is MNHNS and CDR2 SASEGT. The CDR3 is 14 residues long. This CDR3 is CASSERSPRDTIYF. CDR3 DNA sequence: TGTGCCAGCAGTGAAAGGTCACCCCGGGACACCATATATTTT.

The rearrangement links TRBV5-1 to TRBJ2-5, with D perhaps TRBD2 (7 bases). The germline V gene has CDR1 SGHRS and CDR2 YFSETQ. This CDR3 is built from 15 residues. The V and J ends lost 0 bases and 4 bases respectively, with 13 bases between them. CDR3 amino acids: CASSLAGGGGETQYF. CDR3 in DNA: TGCGCCAGCAGCTTGGCCGGCGGGGGCGGAGAGACCCAGTACTTC.

Notes on this clone: Other DNA sequences from this sample encode an identical CDR3 as well. The chain carries TRBV29-1 and TRBJ1-1; tentatively, D is TRBD1 (5 bases). The V gene lost 4 bases and the J gene lost 4 bases, with 7 bases spanning the gap. Germline V gene sequence: CDR1 SQVTM, CDR2 ANQGSEA. The CDR3 has 11 amino acids. The CDR3 sequence: CSVGQSTEAFF. The CDR3 bases are TGCAGCGTTGGACAGAGCACTGAAGCTTTCTTT. Together with reference TRBV29-1 and TRBJ1-1, the CDR3 gives the full variable domain: SAVISQKPSRDICQRGTSLTIQCQVDSQVTMMFWYRQQPGQSLTLIATANQGSEATYESGFVIDKFPISRPNLTFSTLTVSNMSPEDSSIYLCSVGQSTEAFFGQGTRLTVV.

V is TRBV18 and J is TRBJ2-2; D is ambiguous. The CDR3 has 16 amino acids. Trimming pared 0 bases from V and 8 bases from J, leaving 16 bases between. Germline V gives CDR1 KGHSH, CDR2 LQKENI. In DNA form, the CDR3 reads TGTGCCAGCTCACCACCGAGCAGAAACCCTGGAGGGGAGCTGTTTTTT. Translating it yields CASSPPSRNPGGELFF.

The chain employs TRBV19 and TRBJ1-1; perhaps TRBD1 as D (5 bases). V was pared by 7 bases and J by 4 bases, with 13 bases between. This CDR3 is built from 13 residues. Germline V gene lookup returns CDR1 LNHDA and CDR2 SQIVND (reference sequence). CDR3 nucleotide sequence: TGTGCCAGTAAAGGAAGGGGTGGCACTGAAGCTTTCTTT. This encodes CASKGRGGTEAFF.

This chain links TRBV18 with TRBJ2-5, with 14 bases identical to TRBD2. Per germline, CDR1 KGHSH and CDR2 LQKENI. The CDR3 is made up of 16 amino acids. The J segment lost 2 bases and the V segment lost 4 bases, leaving 3 bases of the junction unmatched. CDR3 in amino acids: CASSLRLAGGQETQYF. The CDR3 coding sequence is TGTGCCAGCTCACTACGACTAGCGGGGGGGCAAGAGACCCAGTACTTC.

The V gene is TRBV30, the J gene TRBJ2-5; D is ambiguous. The CDR3 is made up of 14 amino acids. Trimming cost V 1 base and J 1 base, with 10 bases left between them. Germline V CDR1 and CDR2: GTSNPN, SVGIG (reference sequence). In DNA, the CDR3 is TGTGCCTGGAGTGAAGGGTTGACCCAAGAGACCCAGTACTTC. It codes for CAWSEGLTQETQYF.

The rearrangement links TRBV7-9 to TRBJ2-5, with 7 bases identical to TRBD1. CDR1 SEHNR and CDR2 FQNEAQ come from the germline V gene (reference sequence). The J segment lost 5 bases and the V segment lost 3 bases, leaving 9 bases of the junction unmatched. The CDR3 spans 15 residues. CDR3 region: CASSFQRQGRETQYF. CDR3 DNA: TGTGCCAGCAGCTTCCAGAGACAGGGAAGGGAGACCCAGTACTTC.

This clone was observed a few times. This chain uses TRBV19 with TRBJ1-5, with D maybe TRBD1 (5 bases). Trimming cost V 4 bases and J 2 bases, with 12 bases left between them. The CDR3 loop spans 15 amino acids. Germline V gene sequence: CDR1 LNHDA, CDR2 SQIVND (reference sequence). The CDR3 region has the DNA TGTGCCAGTAGTACTGGGGGATCTCGCAATCAGCCCCAGCATTTT. It yields the protein CASSTGGSRNQPQHF.

This clone is termed medium-sized. This chain uses TRBV4-2 with TRBJ2-7; 12 nucleotides line up with TRBD2. With 0 bases clipped from V and 7 bases from J, the junction kept 7 bases outside the gene matches. This CDR3 is built from 16 residues. CDR1 is LGHNA, CDR2 YNFKEQ, per germline. As DNA, the CDR3 is TGTGCCAGCAGCCAAGATACGGCTAGCGGGAGGGGTGAGCAGTACTTC. This gives the protein CASSQDTASGRGEQYF.

V and J are TRBV19 and TRBJ1-1, with 10 positions matching TRBD1. Germline V gene lookup returns CDR1 LNHDA and CDR2 SQIVND (reference sequence). J lost 0 bases, V lost 7 bases, and 5 bases had no gene match. This CDR3 comprises 15 residues. This CDR3 is CASKRTGGLNTEAFF. For the CDR3, the DNA is TGTGCCAGTAAACGGACAGGGGGTTTGAACACTGAAGCTTTCTTT.

As regards this clone: The junction and the germline gene differ at one end; a read error may be behind it. V gene TRBV11-2 combines with J gene TRBJ1-1, with a tentative D call TRBD1 (6 bases). Germline V gene lookup returns CDR1 SGHAT and CDR2 FQNNGV. This CDR3 comprises 15 residues. The CDR3 is CASSLDYDRLKGAFF. The CDR3 DNA is TGTGCCAGCAGCCTAGATTATGACAGGCTGAAAGGAGCTTTCTTT.

The chain links TRBV28 to TRBJ1-5, with D possibly matching TRBD1 (5 bases). V was pared by 8 bases and J by 2 bases, with 19 bases between. The CDR3 runs 16 residues. Germline V gene sequence: CDR1 MDHEN, CDR2 SYDVKM. CDR3 nucleotides: TGTGCCAGCTTAGTAGGGACTATGGGGGGCAATCAGCCCCAGCATTTT. It specifies CASLVGTMGGNQPQHF.

The rearrangement links TRBV4-2 to TRBJ1-3; D perhaps matches TRBD1 (5 bases). The V gene's germline CDR1 is LGHNA and CDR2 YNFKEQ. This CDR3 contains 15 residues. Trimming pared 0 bases from V and 4 bases from J, leaving 10 bases between. CDR3 protein: CASSQEGGSGNTIYF. The DNA for the CDR3 is TGTGCCAGCAGCCAAGAGGGGGGTTCGGGAAACACCATATATTTT.

As regards this clone: One junction end disagrees with the germline gene, perhaps due to a read error. V is TRBV29-1 and J is TRBJ2-5; 7 bases fit TRBD2. Germline assignment: CDR1 SQVTM and CDR2 ANQGSEA. The CDR3 loop spans 13 amino acids. CDR3 bases: TGCAGCGTTGGGGGGAGGGCCAAAGAGGCCCAGTACTTC. Residues: CSVGGRAKEAQYF. Combining the CDR3 with reference TRBV29-1 and TRBJ2-5 gives the whole variable domain SAVISQKPSRDICQRGTSLTIQCQVDSQVTMMFWYRQQPGQSLTLIATANQGSEATYESGFVIDKFPISRPNLTFSTLTVSNMSPEDSSIYLCSVGGRAKEAQYFGPGTRLLVL.

This sequence joins TRBV7-9 and TRBJ1-2; 8 bases align to TRBD1. The trim removed 3 bases at V and 6 bases at J, leaving 6 bases unmatched. The germline gives CDR1 SEHNR, CDR2 FQNEAQ (reference sequence). The CDR3 contains 14 residues. CDR3 loop: CASSFRGQLDGYTF. CDR3 nucleotide sequence: TGTGCCAGCAGCTTCAGGGGGCAACTGGATGGCTACACCTTC.